These 5 T cell receptor beta chains were all obtained from the same sample, sequenced in a study of OX40 agonist ivuxolimab in advanced cancers. The repertoire was sequenced with immunoSEQ multiplex PCR; TCRdb's copy has only in-frame clones and lacks some. Of fewer than 80,000 clones in the sample, 85% were seen once. Sample: CD4+ or CD8+ T cells sorted from blood, taken in a trial of the OX40 agonist ivuxolimab. These receptor sequences come from an adult with an advanced solid tumor such as melanoma, head and neck, liver or kidney cancer.

This clone was detected only once. The V call is TRBV5-1, the J call TRBJ2-3, with a weak D call TRBD1 (6 bases). The CDR3 spans 15 residues. Trimming took off 4 bases at V and 5 bases at J, with 17 bases between the two ends. Germline CDR1 and CDR2: SGHRS and YFSETQ. CDR3 protein: CASSLTGERVDTQYF. CDR3 nucleotide sequence: TGCGCCAGCAGCCTGACAGGTGAACGGGTAGATACGCAGTATTTT.

The rearrangement joins TRBV4-1 to TRBJ1-2; D is uncertain. Germline V lookup: CDR1 MGHRA, CDR2 YSYEKL. With 2 bases removed from V and 7 bases from J, the gap between germline ends came to 14 bases. The CDR3 is 14 amino acids. CDR3 region: CASSQTTVDGGYTF. The CDR3 DNA reads TGCGCCAGCAGCCAAACGACGGTTGACGGTGGCTACACCTTC.

This sequence joins TRBV2 and TRBJ1-4; possible D gene TRBD1, 5 bases. CDR1 and CDR2 from the germline V gene are SNHLY and FYNNEI. The CDR3 is 14 amino acids. Trimming removed 6 bases at V and 5 bases at J, with 13 bases between. CDR3 residues: CASRRQSGNEKLFF. CDR3 coding DNA: TGTGCCAGCAGGCGACAGAGCGGGAATGAAAAACTGTTTTTT.

The chain has TRBV9 and TRBJ2-5; perhaps TRBD2 as D (6 bases). V shed 3 bases and J shed 5 bases, with 17 bases lying between them. The germline V gene encodes CDR1 SGDLS and CDR2 YYNGEE. The CDR3 contains 15 residues. CDR3 protein: CASSGPSLRGETQYF. The CDR3 bases are TGTGCCAGCAGCGGACCATCTCTTCGGGGGGAGACCCAGTACTTC. Looking up the rest from reference TRBV9 and TRBJ2-5 gives the full variable domain: DSGVTQTPKHLITATGQRVTLRCSPRSGDLSVYWYQQSLDQGLQFLIQYYNGEERAKGNILERFSAQQFPDLHSELNLSSLELGDSALYFCASSGPSLRGETQYFGPGTRLLVL.

Details on this clone: A junction end diverges from the germline sequence, so it may reflect a read error. V usage is TRBV19 and J usage is TRBJ2-1; 10 nucleotides line up with TRBD2. Germline CDR1 is LNHDA and CDR2 is SQIVND (reference sequence). CDR3 size: 16 residues. CDR3 sequence reads: CASSSLSGGTHNGQFF. In DNA form, the CDR3 reads TGTGCCAGTAGTAGTCTTAGCGGGGGGACTCACAATGGGCAGTTCTTC.